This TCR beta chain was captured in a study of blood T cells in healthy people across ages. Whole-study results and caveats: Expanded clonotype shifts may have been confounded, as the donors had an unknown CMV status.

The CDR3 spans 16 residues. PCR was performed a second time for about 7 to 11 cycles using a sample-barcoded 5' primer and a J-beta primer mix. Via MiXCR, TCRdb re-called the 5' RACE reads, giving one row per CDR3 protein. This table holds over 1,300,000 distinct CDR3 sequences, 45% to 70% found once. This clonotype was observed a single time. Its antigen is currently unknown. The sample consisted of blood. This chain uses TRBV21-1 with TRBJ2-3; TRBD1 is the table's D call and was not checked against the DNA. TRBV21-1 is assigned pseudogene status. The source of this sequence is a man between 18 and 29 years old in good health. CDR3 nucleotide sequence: TGTGCCAGCAGCTCTAGCCGGGGCGGGGGAACAGATACGCAGTATTTT. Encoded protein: CASSSSRGGGTDTQYF.